The entry below describes one T cell receptor beta chain. The CDR3 carries no conserved terminal phenylalanine or tryptophan, so it likely arises from a read error. TCRbeta libraries were built with three rounds of nested PCR, modified from ARM-PCR. Via MiXCR, TCRdb re-called the multiplex PCR reads, giving one row per CDR3 protein. Of approximately 120,000 distinct CDR3 sequences detected, roughly 73% appear once; the ten largest clones hold about 40%. Germline V gene data show CDR1 as SGHAT and CDR2 as FQNNGV. The CDR3 has 15 residues. No cell sorting was done before RNA was extracted from the tissue. This record belongs to a study of tumor and adjacent non-tumor tissue in lung cancer.

Sequencing input: lung tumor tissue. J is TRBJ2-3 and V is TRBV11-2; D is perhaps TRBD1 or TRBD2 (5 bases each). This sequence originates from a woman in her sixties or seventies with non-small cell lung cancer. For the CDR3, the DNA is TGTGCCATCAGCGTCACCGGGACGGCCACAGATACGCAGTATACT. Translated, it gives CAISVTGTATDTQYT.